This T cell receptor (beta chain) came from a study of blood T cell repertoires in COVID-19. Using immunoSEQ multiplex PCR, the repertoire was profiled, and TCRdb retains in-frame clones only, with some absent. The data hold approximately 280,000 clones, with 75% to 90% observed a single time. This receptor was taken from a middle-aged man with acute or convalescent COVID-19. Sequencing used peripheral blood.

The CDR3 protein is CASSEEGARRLKDQPQHF. In DNA form, the CDR3 reads TGTGCCAGCAGTGAGGAGGGCGCGAGACGCCTAAAGGATCAGCCCCAGCATTTT. The chain is built from TRBV6-4 and TRBJ1-5; D unresolved. With 3 bases removed from V and 5 bases from J, the gap between germline ends came to 23 bases. Germline-derived CDR1 and CDR2 are MRHNA and SNTAGT. CDR3 size: 18 residues.